This is a list of T cell receptor beta chains from one sample in a study of cytomegalovirus exposure and HLA in healthy donors. Measured with immunoSEQ multiplex PCR; TCRdb has only the in-frame clones, and not every one. The sample lists approximately 150,000 clones; around three quarters were seen once. Sequenced: PBMCs. All receptors derive from a male donor in good health and CMV-seronegative. Each CDR3 is given with its conserved first and last residue. The order of the fields is CDR3 DNA, CDR3 protein, V gene, J gene, D gene, clone size. A D gene is named only where the DNA matches it firmly. Rows may omit the clone size; those that give it use once, few, many or a size class.

CDR3nt: TGTGCCAGCAGCTTGCGCGGGGGGTTGGAAACCCAGTACTTC; CDR3aa: CASSLRGGLETQYF; v_gene: TRBV5-4; j_gene: TRBJ2-5; d_gene: TRBD2; abundance: -
CDR3nt: TGTGCCAGCTCACCGATAACCGGGACAGGGCTTGACACCGGGGAGCTGTTTTTT; CDR3aa: CASSPITGTGLDTGELFF; v_gene: TRBV18; j_gene: TRBJ2-2; d_gene: TRBD1; abundance: -
CDR3nt: TGTGCCAGCAGTTTACTAGGAGGCTCCTACGAGCAGTACTTC; CDR3aa: CASSLLGGSYEQYF; v_gene: TRBV28; j_gene: TRBJ2-7; d_gene: -; abundance: -
CDR3nt: TGTGCCAGCAGTCCTAGGACAGCCGCTAACACTGAAGCTTTCTTT; CDR3aa: CASSPRTAANTEAFF; v_gene: TRBV2; j_gene: TRBJ1-1; d_gene: -; abundance: -
CDR3nt: TGTGCCAGCAGCACCGACAGGGGGCTCTCTGGAAACACCATATATTTT; CDR3aa: CASSTDRGLSGNTIYF; v_gene: TRBV7-2; j_gene: TRBJ1-3; d_gene: TRBD1; abundance: -
CDR3nt: TGTGCCAGCCGGGGTCCCGAGACCTACGAGCAGTACTTC; CDR3aa: CASRGPETYEQYF; v_gene: TRBV25-1; j_gene: TRBJ2-7; d_gene: -; abundance: few
CDR3nt: TGCGCCAGCAGCCCCGGACTAGCGGGGCCACAAGAGACCCAGTACTTC; CDR3aa: CASSPGLAGPQETQYF; v_gene: TRBV5-1; j_gene: TRBJ2-5; d_gene: TRBD2; abundance: -
CDR3nt: TGTGCCAGCAGCTTAAGACAGGGGGATGAAAAACTGTTTTTT; CDR3aa: CASSLRQGDEKLFF; v_gene: TRBV7-2; j_gene: TRBJ1-4; d_gene: TRBD1; abundance: -
CDR3nt: TGTGCCATCAGTGAGCCCGGGACAGGGGGGCTTTCCGGGGATACGCAGTATTTT; CDR3aa: CAISEPGTGGLSGDTQYF; v_gene: TRBV10-3; j_gene: TRBJ2-3; d_gene: TRBD1; abundance: -
CDR3nt: TGTGCCAGCAGCGTAGGCATTGCTCAGAACCTCTACGAGCAGTACTTC; CDR3aa: CASSVGIAQNLYEQYF; v_gene: TRBV9; j_gene: TRBJ2-7; d_gene: -; abundance: -
CDR3nt: TGTGCCTGGGAACCTAGCGGGAGGACTGAGCAGTTCTTC; CDR3aa: CAWEPSGRTEQFF; v_gene: TRBV30; j_gene: TRBJ2-1; d_gene: TRBD2; abundance: -
CDR3nt: TGCAGTGCTATAACAGGGTATGGCTACACCTTC; CDR3aa: CSAITGYGYTF; v_gene: TRBV20-1; j_gene: TRBJ1-2; d_gene: -; abundance: -
CDR3nt: TGTGCCAGCAGCCTCGGGACAGGGTCAGATACGCAGTATTTT; CDR3aa: CASSLGTGSDTQYF; v_gene: TRBV13; j_gene: TRBJ2-3; d_gene: TRBD1; abundance: -
CDR3nt: TGTGCCAGCAGCTTAGACCCCTCGGGGGAGCAGTTCTTC; CDR3aa: CASSLDPSGEQFF; v_gene: TRBV7-2; j_gene: TRBJ2-1; d_gene: -; abundance: -
CDR3nt: TGTGCCAGCAGCAGCTGGACGGATGGGAAATTAGGGGAGGACTTATACGAGCAGTACTTC; CDR3aa: CASSSWTDGKLGEDLYEQYF; v_gene: TRBV28; j_gene: TRBJ2-7; d_gene: -; abundance: -
CDR3nt: TGCGCCAGCAGCCAAGTCGGGGGGCCCGCGGATACGCAGTATTTT; CDR3aa: CASSQVGGPADTQYF; v_gene: TRBV4-1; j_gene: TRBJ2-3; d_gene: -; abundance: -
CDR3nt: TGTGCCAGCAGCCTCGACAGGGGGAGCTCCTACGAGCAGTACTTC; CDR3aa: CASSLDRGSSYEQYF; v_gene: TRBV2; j_gene: TRBJ2-7; d_gene: TRBD1; abundance: -
CDR3nt: TGCAGCGTTGAACGGGACACAGGAACCACTGAAGCTTTCTTT; CDR3aa: CSVERDTGTTEAFF; v_gene: TRBV29-1; j_gene: TRBJ1-1; d_gene: -; abundance: -
CDR3nt: TGCGCCAGCAGCTTAAAGCCCTCTGGAAACACCATATATTTT; CDR3aa: CASSLKPSGNTIYF; v_gene: TRBV5-1; j_gene: TRBJ1-3; d_gene: -; abundance: -
CDR3nt: TGTGCCAGCAGCCCGACAAGGGGTCTCCAAGAGACCCAGTACTTC; CDR3aa: CASSPTRGLQETQYF; v_gene: TRBV7-2; j_gene: TRBJ2-5; d_gene: -; abundance: -
CDR3nt: TGTGCCAGCAGTTCGACGACTATTCAGTACTTC; CDR3aa: CASSSTTIQYF; v_gene: TRBV28; j_gene: TRBJ2-4; d_gene: -; abundance: -
CDR3nt: TGTGCCAGCAGCTTAGGCTCTAGCCGGGCATCCTACAATGAGCAGTTCTTC; CDR3aa: CASSLGSSRASYNEQFF; v_gene: TRBV7-2; j_gene: TRBJ2-1; d_gene: -; abundance: -
CDR3nt: TGTGCCAGCAGCTTGACTAGCGGGGTAGATACGCAGTATTTT; CDR3aa: CASSLTSGVDTQYF; v_gene: TRBV5-6; j_gene: TRBJ2-3; d_gene: TRBD2; abundance: -
CDR3nt: TGTGCCAGCACCGCTTCACGGGACAGGGGGTCCTACAATGAGCAGTTCTTC; CDR3aa: CASTASRDRGSYNEQFF; v_gene: TRBV7-9; j_gene: TRBJ2-1; d_gene: TRBD1; abundance: -
CDR3nt: TGTGCCAGCAGTGAAGGAAAGAGACAGTCATATGGCTACACCTTC; CDR3aa: CASSEGKRQSYGYTF; v_gene: TRBV2; j_gene: TRBJ1-2; d_gene: -; abundance: -
CDR3nt: TGCAGCGCCCGGACAGATCGAAAAAACTACGAGCAGTACTTC; CDR3aa: CSARTDRKNYEQYF; v_gene: TRBV29-1; j_gene: TRBJ2-7; d_gene: -; abundance: few
CDR3nt: TGTGCCAGCTCACCCGTTGCGCGGGTGATTCCCGGGGAGCTGTTTTTT; CDR3aa: CASSPVARVIPGELFF; v_gene: TRBV18; j_gene: TRBJ2-2; d_gene: -; abundance: -
CDR3nt: TGCGCCAGCAGAGACGGGACTACCTTCCAAGAGACCCAGTACTTC; CDR3aa: CASRDGTTFQETQYF; v_gene: TRBV10-1; j_gene: TRBJ2-5; d_gene: TRBD2; abundance: -
CDR3nt: TGTGCCAGCAGTGACCTTCCGGGTCCCCAGTACTTC; CDR3aa: CASSDLPGPQYF; v_gene: TRBV6-1; j_gene: TRBJ2-4; d_gene: -; abundance: few
CDR3nt: TGTGCCTGGATACGGCGGGGCGAGCAGTTCTTC; CDR3aa: CAWIRRGEQFF; v_gene: TRBV30; j_gene: TRBJ2-1; d_gene: -; abundance: -
CDR3nt: TGTGCCAGCAGCTTGTCCCCTCCCGGGACAGTATCTCGGGGTGGCTACACCTTC; CDR3aa: CASSLSPPGTVSRGGYTF; v_gene: TRBV11-2; j_gene: TRBJ1-2; d_gene: TRBD1; abundance: -
CDR3nt: TGCGCCAGCAGCCAAGCGGGAATGGGCAATCAGCCCCAGCATTTT; CDR3aa: CASSQAGMGNQPQHF; v_gene: TRBV4-1; j_gene: TRBJ1-5; d_gene: -; abundance: few
CDR3nt: TGTGCCAGCAGTGAAGGTGGCAATAGCAATCAGCCCCAGCATTTT; CDR3aa: CASSEGGNSNQPQHF; v_gene: TRBV6-1; j_gene: TRBJ1-5; d_gene: -; abundance: few
CDR3nt: TGCGCCAGCAGCCCCTCATTTTACGTGGACAGAGAAGAGACCCAGTACTTC; CDR3aa: CASSPSFYVDREETQYF; v_gene: TRBV5-1; j_gene: TRBJ2-5; d_gene: -; abundance: -
CDR3nt: TGTGCCAGCAGCTCACAGGGGGCGTACAATGAGCAGTTCTTC; CDR3aa: CASSSQGAYNEQFF; v_gene: TRBV9; j_gene: TRBJ2-1; d_gene: TRBD1; abundance: -
CDR3nt: TGTGCCAGCAGCTTACGCTTACTAGCGGAGGATAGCACAGATACGCAGTATTTT; CDR3aa: CASSLRLLAEDSTDTQYF; v_gene: TRBV7-3; j_gene: TRBJ2-3; d_gene: TRBD2; abundance: -
CDR3nt: TGCGCCAGCAGCCCTCGCGGACAGACTGGAAACACCATATATTTT; CDR3aa: CASSPRGQTGNTIYF; v_gene: TRBV4-3; j_gene: TRBJ1-3; d_gene: -; abundance: -
CDR3nt: TGTGCCAGCAGTTTAGTTCGACAGGGGGGGTCCTACGAGCAGTACTTC; CDR3aa: CASSLVRQGGSYEQYF; v_gene: TRBV28; j_gene: TRBJ2-7; d_gene: TRBD1; abundance: -
CDR3nt: TGTGCCAGCAGTGAAGCCGGGACAGGGAGGTCTGAAGCTTTCTTT; CDR3aa: CASSEAGTGRSEAFF; v_gene: TRBV25-1; j_gene: TRBJ1-1; d_gene: TRBD1; abundance: -
CDR3nt: TGCGCCAGCAGCCTGGCCCCTGACAGGGGACTTGCCTACGAGCAGTACTTC; CDR3aa: CASSLAPDRGLAYEQYF; v_gene: TRBV5-1; j_gene: TRBJ2-7; d_gene: TRBD1; abundance: -
CDR3nt: TGTGCCAGCAGCTTAAAGACTAGCGGGAGCAGCACAGATACGCAGTATTTT; CDR3aa: CASSLKTSGSSTDTQYF; v_gene: TRBV7-3; j_gene: TRBJ2-3; d_gene: TRBD2; abundance: once
CDR3nt: TGTGCCATCAGTGAGAGAGCGGACGAATCACCCCTCCACTTT; CDR3aa: CAISERADESPLHF; v_gene: TRBV10-3; j_gene: TRBJ1-6; d_gene: -; abundance: -
CDR3nt: TGTGCCAGCAGTTTATCCGGACAGGGGACAGATACGCAGTATTTT; CDR3aa: CASSLSGQGTDTQYF; v_gene: TRBV28; j_gene: TRBJ2-3; d_gene: TRBD1; abundance: -
CDR3nt: TGTGCCAGCAGCGTAGCCTCCACAGATACGCAGTATTTT; CDR3aa: CASSVASTDTQYF; v_gene: TRBV9; j_gene: TRBJ2-3; d_gene: -; abundance: -
CDR3nt: TGTGCCAGCAGCTCCCGATTAAGCGGCAGCTCCTACGAGCAGTACTTC; CDR3aa: CASSSRLSGSSYEQYF; v_gene: TRBV7-9; j_gene: TRBJ2-7; d_gene: -; abundance: -